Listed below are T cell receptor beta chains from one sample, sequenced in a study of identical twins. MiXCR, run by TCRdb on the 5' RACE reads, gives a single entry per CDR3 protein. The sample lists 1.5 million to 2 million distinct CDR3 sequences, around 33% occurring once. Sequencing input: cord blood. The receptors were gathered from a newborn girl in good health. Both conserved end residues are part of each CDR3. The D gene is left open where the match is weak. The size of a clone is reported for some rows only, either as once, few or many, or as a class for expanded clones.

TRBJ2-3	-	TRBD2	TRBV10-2	TGCGCCAGCAGACCGGGACTAGCGGGGGGGCGAACAGATACGCAGTATTTT	CASRPGLAGGRTDTQYF
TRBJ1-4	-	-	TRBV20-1	TGCAGTGCTCCGGGTTCGGGCCTGGATGAAAAACTGTTTTTT	CSAPGSGLDEKLFF
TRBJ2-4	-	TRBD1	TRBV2	TGTGCCAGCAGTGAAGCTGAGACAGGGCTTAACATTCAGTACTTC	CASSEAETGLNIQYF
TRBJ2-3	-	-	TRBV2	TGTGCCAGCATCCCATTGAGGCGCTCAGATACGCAGTATTTT	CASIPLRRSDTQYF
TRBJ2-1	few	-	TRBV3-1	TGTGCCAGCAGCCAAGTTTCCGGGACTTCTGCCTTCAATGAGCAGTTCTTC	CASSQVSGTSAFNEQFF
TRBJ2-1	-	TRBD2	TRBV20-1	TGCTTGCATACTAGCGGGAGTCGAAATGAGCAGTTCTTC	CLHTSGSRNEQFF
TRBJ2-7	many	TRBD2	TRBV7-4	TGTGCCAGCAGCATTCACCCGACTAGCTTGGGCTCCTACGAGCAGTACTTC	CASSIHPTSLGSYEQYF
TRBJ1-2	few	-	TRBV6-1	TGTGCCAGCAGTTCGTTCTTTGGCTACACCTTC	CASSSFFGYTF
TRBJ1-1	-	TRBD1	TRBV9	TGTGCCAGCAGCGTGGGAATGACAGGGGGCAGGAACACTGAAGCTTTCTTT	CASSVGMTGGRNTEAFF
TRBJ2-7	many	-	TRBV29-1	TGCAGCGTTGGCCCCACTCGGTACGAGCAGTACTTC	CSVGPTRYEQYF
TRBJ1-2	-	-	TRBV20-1	TGCAGTGCTAGAGATCTGGGCACCGATACCCATGGCTACACCTTC	CSARDLGTDTHGYTF
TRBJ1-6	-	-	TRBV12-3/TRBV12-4	TGTGTCAGCAGTCCGGGACAATATAATTCACCCCTCCACTTT	CVSSPGQYNSPLHF
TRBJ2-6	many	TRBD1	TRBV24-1	TGTGCCACCAGTACCCACGACAGGGACTCTGGGGCCAACGTCCTGACTTTC	CATSTHDRDSGANVLTF
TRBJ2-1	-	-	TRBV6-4	TGTGCCAGCGGTGACTGGGCGCACAATGAGCAGTTCTTC	CASGDWAHNEQFF
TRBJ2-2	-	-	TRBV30	TGTGCCTGGAGTGAGGAGAACGGGGAGCTGTTTTTT	CAWSEENGELFF
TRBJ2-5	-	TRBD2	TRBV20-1	TGCAGTGCTCCACCCGGGACTAGCGGGAGAGAGACCCAGTACTTC	CSAPPGTSGRETQYF
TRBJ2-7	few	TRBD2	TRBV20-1	TGCAGTGCTAGAGCGCGGACTAGCCTGCCCTACGAGCAGTACTTC	CSARARTSLPYEQYF
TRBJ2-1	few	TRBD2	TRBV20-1	TGCAGTGCTTTAGCGGGAGGGGGGAATGAGCAGTTCTTC	CSALAGGGNEQFF
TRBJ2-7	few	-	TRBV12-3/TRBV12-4	TGTGCCAGCAGCCGACCGGGACTCACTACCTACGAGCAGTACTTC	CASSRPGLTTYEQYF
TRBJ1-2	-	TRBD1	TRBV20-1	TGCAGTCCCTACAGGGGAGATGGCTACACCTTC	CSPYRGDGYTF
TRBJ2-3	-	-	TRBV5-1	TGCGCCAGCAGCTTGGGACAGAGATCAGATACGCAGTATTTT	CASSLGQRSDTQYF
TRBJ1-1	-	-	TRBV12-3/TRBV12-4	TGTGCCAGCAGTTGGGGCAGTACCATGAACACTGAAGCTTTCTTT	CASSWGSTMNTEAFF
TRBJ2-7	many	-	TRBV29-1	TGCAGCGTTAACGGACGACTCTCCTACGAGCAGTACTTC	CSVNGRLSYEQYF
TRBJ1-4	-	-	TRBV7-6	TGTGCCACCGGGTTCGCGGCGGAAGAAAAACTGTTTTTT	CATGFAAEEKLFF
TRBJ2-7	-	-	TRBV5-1	TGCGCCAGCAGCTTCCAGGTAGCCTACGAGCAGTACTTC	CASSFQVAYEQYF
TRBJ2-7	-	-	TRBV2	TGTGCCAGCGGTCCCCACTCCAGAGAGCAGTACTTC	CASGPHSREQYF
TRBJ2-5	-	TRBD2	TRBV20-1	TGCAGTGCTAGGGGAACTCTGGGCAATAGCGGGGGTTGGTACTTC	CSARGTLGNSGGWYF
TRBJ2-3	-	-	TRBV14	TGTGCCAGCAGCCACTTGTGGTTCATGGGGCAGTATTTT	CASSHLWFMGQYF
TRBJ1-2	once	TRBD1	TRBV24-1	TGTGCCACCAGTGATGGCGCCCGGGACAGGGACGGCTACACCTTC	CATSDGARDRDGYTF
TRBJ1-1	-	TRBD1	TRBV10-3	TGTGCCATCTCGGACAGGGTCCTAGACACTGAAGCTTTCTTT	CAISDRVLDTEAFF
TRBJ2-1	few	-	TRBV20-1	TGCAGTGCTAGAGAGCGCCTTGGCGGGCCCTACAATGAGCAGTTCTTC	CSARERLGGPYNEQFF
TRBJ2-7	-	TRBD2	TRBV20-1	TGCAGTGCTAGCAGTCTAGCGGCAGAATACAATGAGCAGTACTTC	CSASSLAAEYNEQYF
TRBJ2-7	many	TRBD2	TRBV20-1	TGCAGTGCTAGAAGGACTAGTTCGTCGGACGAGCAGTACTTC	CSARRTSSSDEQYF
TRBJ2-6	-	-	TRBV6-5	TGTGCCAGCAGTTCTCTTAAGGCTGGGGCCAACGTCCTGACTTTC	CASSSLKAGANVLTF
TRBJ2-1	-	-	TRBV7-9	TGTGCCAGCAGAACGACAGTAGCCAATGAGCAGTTCTTC	CASRTTVANEQFF
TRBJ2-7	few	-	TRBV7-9	TGTGCCAGCAGCTTAGGGCCAGGGGAAGACTACGAGCAGTACTTC	CASSLGPGEDYEQYF
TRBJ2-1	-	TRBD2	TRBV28	TGTGCCAGCAGCCTTAGCGGGAGGAGGCAGTTCTTC	CASSLSGRRQFF
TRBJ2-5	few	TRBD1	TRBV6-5	TGTGCCAGCAGTTACACCGCACAGGGGTTAGAGACCCAGTACTTC	CASSYTAQGLETQYF
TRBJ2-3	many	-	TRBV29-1	TGCAGCGTTGAAGACCCAAGTTTTCGCACAGATACGCAGTATTTT	CSVEDPSFRTDTQYF
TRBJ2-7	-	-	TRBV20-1	TGCAGTGTTAGAGTTAACAGGGCCCCCTACGAGCAGTACTTC	CSVRVNRAPYEQYF
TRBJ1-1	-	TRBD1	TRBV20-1	TGCAGTGCTAGAGTGGGGACAGGGGACACTGAAGCTTTCTTT	CSARVGTGDTEAFF